Shown below are 23 T cell receptor beta chains from a single sample sequenced in a study of blood T cells in healthy people across ages. Alongside a J-beta primer mix, a sample-barcoded 5' primer served in a second PCR lasting about 7 to 12 cycles. TCRdb itself ran the 5' RACE reads through MiXCR, one entry per CDR3 protein. This sample has approximately 850,000 distinct CDR3 sequences, with about 62% found just once. The sequencing input was blood. These receptors originate from a man aged 30 to 39 in good health.

This sequence joins TRBV7-2 and TRBJ2-7; 7 nucleotides agree with TRBD1. V lost 1 base to trimming and J lost 0 bases; unmatched junction nucleotides: 3. The CDR3 spans 15 residues. CDR1 SGHTA and CDR2 FQGNSA come from the germline V gene. CDR3 protein: CASSLEKGASYEQYF. CDR3 sequence (DNA): TGTGCCAGCAGCTTAGAGAAGGGGGCCTCCTACGAGCAGTACTTC.

The rearrangement joins TRBV9 to TRBJ2-5; 9 bases match TRBD1. Germline V gives CDR1 SGDLS, CDR2 YYNGEE. The ends lost 3 bases at V and 4 bases at J; junction bases unmatched: 16. This CDR3 region has 18 residues. DNA of the CDR3: TGTGCCAGCAGCGCCCACATCGATCCGGGACAGGGTACAGAGACCCAGTACTTC. Translation gives CASSAHIDPGQGTETQYF.

This clonotype was seen a few times. This chain joins TRBV20-1 and TRBJ2-7; D is possibly TRBD2 (5 bases). This CDR3 is built from 13 residues. CDR1 and CDR2 (germline): DFQATT, SNEGSKA (reference sequence). Trimming left V 5 bases short and J 4 bases short, with 15 bases between. The CDR3 here is CSALRPGNYEQYF. CDR3 in DNA: TGCAGTGCTCTGAGGCCGGGGAATTACGAGCAGTACTTC.

This clonotype was seen once. This chain uses TRBV7-2 with TRBJ2-7, with D hard to call. V lost 2 bases and J lost 2, with 16 bases in between. The CDR3 extends over 16 amino acids. Germline-derived CDR1 and CDR2 are SGHTA and FQGNSA. The CDR3 sequence: CASSLTDSFRTYEQYF. The DNA of the CDR3 is TGTGCCAGCAGCTTAACAGATTCCTTCCGAACCTACGAGCAGTACTTC.

The V and J genes are TRBV12-3 or TRBV12-4 and TRBJ2-5, with D unresolved. The last part of the DNA fits TRBJ2-7 better; the J call may be wrong. The CDR3 sequence is 13 residues long. The CDR3, as DNA: TGTGCCAGCAGTACGGCCCCCCTGGGCGAGCAGTACTTC. The encoded protein is CASSTAPLGEQYF.

The chain uses TRBV4-3 and TRBJ1-5, with D hard to call. Trimming cost V 1 base and J 11 bases, with 15 bases left between them. Germline V gene lookup returns CDR1 LGHNA and CDR2 YSLEER. The CDR3 runs to 14 residues. CDR3: CASSQGPGSGAQHF. In DNA, the CDR3 is TGCGCCAGCAGCCAAGGCCCCGGGAGTGGAGCCCAGCATTTT.

This clonotype was observed many times. The V call is TRBV9, the J call TRBJ2-7; a possible D gene is TRBD2 (6 bases). CDR1 SGDLS and CDR2 YYNGEE come from the germline V gene. There are 15 residues in the CDR3. The ends were cut back, 0 bases at V and 0 bases at J, with 10 bases in the middle. CDR3 in amino acids: CASSVGSGSSYEQYF. The CDR3, as DNA: TGTGCCAGCAGCGTAGGTAGCGGAAGCTCCTACGAGCAGTACTTC.

Concerning this clonotype itself: With a much larger clone just one base away, this may be a read error. The chain is built from TRBV28 and TRBJ2-1; 11 bases fit TRBD1. The CDR3 contains 14 residues. The junction had 5 bases not matched to a gene; V was cut back by 3 bases and J by 10 bases. CDR1 is MDHEN and CDR2 is SYDVKM in the germline V gene. In DNA form, the CDR3 reads TGTGCCAGCAGTTTGGACAGGGGGCTGTACGAGCAGTTCTTC. Protein sequence: CASSLDRGLYEQFF.

This clonotype was recorded only once. J is TRBJ2-7 and V is TRBV19, with TRBD1 matching over 9 bases. V gave up 10 bases and J gave up 6 bases; unmatched junction bases: 4. Germline V gene lookup returns CDR1 LNHDA and CDR2 SQIVND (reference sequence). The CDR3 totals 11 residues. The CDR3 sequence is CATGTGLEQYF. The CDR3 nucleotides are TGTGCCACAGGGACAGGGCTCGAGCAGTACTTC.

The chain has TRBV24-1 and TRBJ2-5; D is unclear. The CDR3 length is 13 residues. V lost 3 bases and J lost 2, with 6 bases in between. CDR1 is KGHDR, CDR2 SFDVKD, per germline. This CDR3 reads CATSDQNQETQYF. CDR3 bases: TGTGCCACCAGTGATCAAAATCAAGAGACCCAGTACTTC.

This chain links TRBV7-2 with TRBJ1-3, with 10 positions matching TRBD1. Unmatched junction bases numbered 1, after V lost 1 base and J lost 7 bases. The CDR3 consists of 14 residues. Germline V lookup: CDR1 SGHTA, CDR2 FQGNSA. The CDR3 protein is CASSLGQGANTIYF. The CDR3 DNA sequence: TGTGCCAGCAGCTTAGGACAGGGGGCGAACACCATATATTTT.

This clonotype occurred many times. The CDR3 DNA is TGTGCCAGCAGTTACTCTAGACTCTTGAGGGACACTGAAGCTTTCTTT. This translates into CASSYSRLLRDTEAFF. The chain has TRBV6-6 and TRBJ1-1; D is undetermined. Germline lookup yields CDR1 MNHNY and CDR2 SVGAGI (reference sequence). CDR3 length equals 16 residues. The V end lost 0 bases, the J end lost 3 bases, and 14 bases lay between the germline ends.

J is TRBJ2-5 and V is TRBV3-1; no reliable D call. Per germline, CDR1 LGHDT and CDR2 YNNKEL (reference sequence). This CDR3 has 15 residues. Trimming stripped 2 bases from V and 2 bases from J, with 12 bases between. The CDR3 spells CASSQSEVLQETQYF. The CDR3 DNA follows: TGTGCCAGCAGCCAATCTGAGGTCCTACAAGAGACCCAGTACTTC.

The chain recombines TRBV10-3 with TRBJ2-3; D gene uncertain. Germline V gene data show CDR1 as ENHRY and CDR2 as SYGVKD. The CDR3 is 11 residues long. Deletions cut 3 bases from V and 4 bases from J, with 2 bases between. The CDR3 loop reads CAISDSDTQYF. CDR3 sequence (DNA): TGTGCCATCAGTGATTCAGATACGCAGTATTTT.

This clonotype was counted only a few times. The rearrangement uses TRBV7-2 and TRBJ2-3; 7 nucleotides align to TRBD1. Germline CDR1 reads SGHTA; CDR2 reads FQGNSA. The length of the CDR3 is 14 residues. V lost 4 bases to trimming and J lost 2 bases; unmatched junction nucleotides: 3. CDR3 protein: CASSSGQNTDTQYF. The CDR3 DNA follows: TGTGCCAGCAGCTCGGGACAGAACACAGATACGCAGTATTTT.

The rearrangement links TRBV27 to TRBJ2-7, with 7 bases fitting TRBD1. Trimming cost V 7 bases and J 0 bases; bases outside gene matches: 3. The CDR3 extends over 13 amino acids. The germline V gene has CDR1 MNHEY and CDR2 SMNVEV (reference sequence). The CDR3 here is CASKGAGSYEQYF. As DNA, the CDR3 is TGTGCCAGCAAGGGGGCTGGCTCCTACGAGCAGTACTTC.

The V call is TRBV9, the J call TRBJ2-7; no clear D. The CDR3 has 14 amino acids. Trimming shortened V by 0 bases and J by 2 bases, and 9 bases separated the two germline ends. Germline-derived CDR1 and CDR2 are SGDLS and YYNGEE. The CDR3 spells CASSVAYGTYEQYF. CDR3 in DNA: TGTGCCAGCAGCGTAGCTTACGGTACCTACGAGCAGTACTTC.

The chain has TRBV20-1 and TRBJ2-5; D gene uncertain. The length of the CDR3 is 13 residues. Germline values: CDR1 DFQATT, CDR2 SNEGSKA (reference sequence). V was shortened by 3 bases and J by 4 bases, with 12 bases between the two germline ends. The CDR3 loop is CSARLRNIETQYF. DNA for the CDR3: TGCAGTGCTAGGCTCCGAAACATAGAGACCCAGTACTTC.

The rearrangement links TRBV29-1 to TRBJ2-1; 11 positions match TRBD2. The CDR3 totals 14 residues. Germline assignment: CDR1 SQVTM and CDR2 ANQGSEA. Trimming cost V 8 bases and J 5 bases; bases outside gene matches: 8. The CDR3 loop reads CSSNLAGGHNEQFF. Here the CDR3 DNA reads TGCAGCTCCAACCTAGCGGGGGGCCACAATGAGCAGTTCTTC.

J is TRBJ1-2 and V is TRBV4-2, with 8 bases lining up with TRBD1. CDR1 is LGHNA and CDR2 is YNFKEQ in the germline V gene. Trimming removed 1 base from V and 6 bases from J; junction bases left unmatched: 13. The CDR3 contains 17 residues. This CDR3 is CASSQALAGGRLNGYTF. For the CDR3, the DNA is TGTGCCAGCAGCCAAGCCTTGGCAGGGGGCCGTTTAAATGGCTACACCTTC.

V usage is TRBV15 and J usage is TRBJ2-2, with D unclear. Per germline, CDR1 LNHNV and CDR2 YYDKDF (reference sequence). The V gene lost 5 bases and the J gene lost 7 bases, with 8 bases spanning the gap. The CDR3 has 12 amino acids. The CDR3 DNA is TGTGCCACCAGCGCTCTCGACGGGGAGCTGTTTTTT. It translates to CATSALDGELFF. The full variable domain, rest sourced from reference TRBV15 and TRBJ2-2, is DAMVIQNPRYQVTQFGKPVTLSCSQTLNHNVMYWYQQKSSQAPKLLFHYYDKDFNNEADTPDNFQSRRPNTSFCFLDIRSPGLGDTAMYLCATSALDGELFFGEGSRLTVL.

This clonotype has a single count. The chain couples TRBV7-2 to TRBJ2-7, with a possible D match to TRBD2 (6 bases). Germline CDR1 is SGHTA and CDR2 is FQGNSA. Between the trimmed V and J ends, which lost 3 bases and 0 bases, there was a span of 9 bases. This CDR3 comprises 14 residues. The CDR3, as DNA: TGTGCCAGCAGCTTGGGACTTCACTCCTACGAGCAGTACTTC. Its protein product is CASSLGLHSYEQYF.

V gene TRBV5-1 combines with J gene TRBJ2-5; no definite D call. The germline CDR1 and CDR2 sequences are SGHRS and YFSETQ. The V end was cut by 4 bases, the J end by 11 bases, with 15 bases between. The CDR3 covers 12 residues. The CDR3: CASSRGYFSQYF. The CDR3 nucleotides are TGCGCCAGCAGCCGTGGGTACTTTTCACAGTACTTC.